This T cell receptor (beta chain) was observed in a study of T cell responses to AZD1222 COVID-19 vaccine. Study summary: Researchers grouped second doses given at about 4 or about 12 weeks into one pool. Study-level results: Nearly half of the spike-specific TCRs reportedly recognize variant regions that carry no mutations.

Clones were read by immunoSEQ multiplex PCR, and TCRdb kept only the in-frame ones, dropping some. Of over 95,000 clones in the sample, approximately 90% are singletons; the top ten hold approximately 3%. A note on this clone: The antigen remains unidentified.

The ends lost 3 bases at V and 8 bases at J; junction bases unmatched: 6. This CDR3 has 13 residues. Germline CDR1 reads LGHNA; CDR2 reads YSLEER. Sequencing used peripheral blood, obtained on day 0 of AZD1222 vaccination. This clonotype was obtained from an adult in good health. V usage is TRBV4-3 and J usage is TRBJ1-1, with 7 bases that match TRBD1. CDR3 coding DNA: TGCGCCAGCAGCCAGAGGACAGGCGGAGAAGCTTTCTTT. It is translated as CASSQRTGGEAFF.